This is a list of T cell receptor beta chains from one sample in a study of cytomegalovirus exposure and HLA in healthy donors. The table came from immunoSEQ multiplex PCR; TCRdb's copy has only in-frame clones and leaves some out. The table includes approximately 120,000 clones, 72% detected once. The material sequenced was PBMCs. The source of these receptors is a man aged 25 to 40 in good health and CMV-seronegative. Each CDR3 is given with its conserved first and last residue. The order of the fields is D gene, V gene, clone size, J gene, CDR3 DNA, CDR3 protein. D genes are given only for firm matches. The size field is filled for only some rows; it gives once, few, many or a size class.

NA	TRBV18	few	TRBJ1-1	TGTGCCAGCTCACCACTTATCGAGCCAACGAACACTGAAGCTTTCTTT	CASSPLIEPTNTEAFF
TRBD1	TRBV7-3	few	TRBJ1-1	TGTGCCAGCAGCCGGGACCCGGACAGGGGAGGAACTGAAGCTTTCTTT	CASSRDPDRGGTEAFF
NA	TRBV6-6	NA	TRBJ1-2	TGTGCCAGCAGTTACTCGGAGGGTAGTTATGGCTACACCTTC	CASSYSEGSYGYTF
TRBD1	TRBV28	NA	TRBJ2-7	TGTGCCAGCACCTTTCCGGGACAGGCTCCCTACGAGCAGTACTTC	CASTFPGQAPYEQYF
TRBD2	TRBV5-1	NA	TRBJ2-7	TGCGCCAGCAGCAGTAGCGGGGGGGTCTACGAGCAGTACTTC	CASSSSGGVYEQYF
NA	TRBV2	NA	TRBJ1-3	TGTGCCAGCAGTTTCGACCGGACAGAAGGAAACACCATATATTTT	CASSFDRTEGNTIYF
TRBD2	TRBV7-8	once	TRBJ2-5	TGTGCCAGCAGCTGGGAACTAGCGGGGGCCCTTTATCAAGAGACCCAGTACTTC	CASSWELAGALYQETQYF
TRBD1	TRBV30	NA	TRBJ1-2	TGTGCCTGGGGAAGGACAGGGCGGATTACCTTC	CAWGRTGRITF
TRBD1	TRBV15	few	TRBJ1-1	TGTGCCACCAGCAGATCACAGGGGATGAACACTGAAGCTTTCTTT	CATSRSQGMNTEAFF
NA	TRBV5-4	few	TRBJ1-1	TGTGCCAGCAGCTCCGACAGGATGAACACTGAAGCTTTCTTT	CASSSDRMNTEAFF
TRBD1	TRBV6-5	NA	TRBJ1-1	TGTGCCAGCAGTGAGACAGGGGGCAACACTGAAGCTTTCTTT	CASSETGGNTEAFF
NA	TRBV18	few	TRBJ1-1	TGTGCCAGCTCACTCGGGACATCGGGTTTGAACACTGAAGCTTTCTTT	CASSLGTSGLNTEAFF
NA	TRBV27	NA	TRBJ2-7	TGTGCCAGCAGTTATTCGCAGGGGGGCTTAACCTACGAGCAGTACTTC	CASSYSQGGLTYEQYF
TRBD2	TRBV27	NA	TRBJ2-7	TGTGCCAGCAGTTTATCTTCTGGGACTAGCGTCTCCGAGCAGTACTTC	CASSLSSGTSVSEQYF
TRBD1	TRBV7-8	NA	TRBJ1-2	TGTGCCAGCAGCTTAGGGGACAGGGGATTGGGCTACACCTTC	CASSLGDRGLGYTF
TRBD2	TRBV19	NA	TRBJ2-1	TGTGCCACCACCGGCGGGGGGGCCTTGGATGAGCAGTTCTTC	CATTGGGALDEQFF
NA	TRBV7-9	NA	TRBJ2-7	TGTGCCAGCAGCTTAATGAGCGCCTACGAGCAGTACTTC	CASSLMSAYEQYF
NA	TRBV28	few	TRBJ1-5	TGTGCCAGCAGTTCTTACAATCAGCCCCAGCATTTT	CASSSYNQPQHF
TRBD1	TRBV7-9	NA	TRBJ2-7	TGTGCCAGCAGCCTGGGGACAGCTACATTC	CASSLGTATF
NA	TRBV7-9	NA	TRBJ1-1	TGTTCCAGCACCCGAAGTCTGCGTGAGAACACTGAAGCTTTCTTT	CSSTRSLRENTEAFF
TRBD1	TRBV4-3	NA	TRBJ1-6	TGCGCCAGCAGCCAAGATGGGGCAGGGGGGAATTCACCCCTCCACTTT	CASSQDGAGGNSPLHF
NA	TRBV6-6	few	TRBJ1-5	TGTGCCAGCAGTGCACGGACTCCCAATCAGCCCCAGCATTTT	CASSARTPNQPQHF
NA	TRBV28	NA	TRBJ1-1	TGTGCCACCTGCGGGGCTTTAGTCATCGCTGAAGCTTTCTTT	CATCGALVIAEAFF
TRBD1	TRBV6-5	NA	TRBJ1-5	TGTGCCAGCAGTTTTGACAGGGGCGGTCAGCCCCAGCATTTT	CASSFDRGGQPQHF
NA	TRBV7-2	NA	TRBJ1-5	TGTGCCAGCAGCTACAGGGGCAATCAGCCCCAGCATTTT	CASSYRGNQPQHF
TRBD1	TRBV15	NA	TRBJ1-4	TGTGCCACCAGCAGAGAACTTCGGGGACAGACAACCGAAAAACTGTTTTTT	CATSRELRGQTTEKLFF
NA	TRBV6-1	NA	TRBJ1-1	TGTGCCAGCAGTGAACAGGGGAACACTGAAGCTTTCTTT	CASSEQGNTEAFF
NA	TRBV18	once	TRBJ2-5	TGTGCCACTAGCCTAGTACAAGAGACCCAGTACTTC	CATSLVQETQYF
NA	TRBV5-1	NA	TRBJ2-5	TGCGCCAGCAGCTCCCAGCAGGGGGGACAAGAGACCCAGTACTTC	CASSSQQGGQETQYF
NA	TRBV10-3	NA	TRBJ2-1	TGTGCCATCAGTGACGGGGGGCCGTCGTACAATGAGCAGTTCTTC	CAISDGGPSYNEQFF
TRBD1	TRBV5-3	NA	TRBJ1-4	TGTGCCAGAAGCTCTAGGACAGGGGATAATGAAAAACTGTTTTTT	CARSSRTGDNEKLFF
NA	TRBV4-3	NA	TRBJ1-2	TGCGCCAGCAGCCTCGACAGTATACCAACTTATGGCTACACCTTC	CASSLDSIPTYGYTF
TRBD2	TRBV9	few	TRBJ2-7	TGTGCCAGCAGCCTCCGGAGCGGGGGGGCAATTTACGAGCAGTACTTC	CASSLRSGGAIYEQYF
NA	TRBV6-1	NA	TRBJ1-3	TGTGCCAGCAGCGCCCTATTCTCTGGAAACACCATATATTTT	CASSALFSGNTIYF
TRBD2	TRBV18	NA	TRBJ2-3	TGTGCCAGCTCACCACTAGCGGGCAGCACAGATACGCAGTATTTT	CASSPLAGSTDTQYF
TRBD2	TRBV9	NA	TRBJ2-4	TGTGCCAGCAGCGTCGCGGGACTAGCGGGGCCGGGCGCAAACATTCAGTACTTC	CASSVAGLAGPGANIQYF
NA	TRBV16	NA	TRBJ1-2	TGTGCCAGCAGCCATGAGAGTCTATATGGCTACACCTTC	CASSHESLYGYTF
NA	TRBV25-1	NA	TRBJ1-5	TGTGCCAGCAGTGATGGGCAGGGTGATCAGCCCCAGCATTTT	CASSDGQGDQPQHF
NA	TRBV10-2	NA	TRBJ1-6	TGCGCCAGCAGTGACAGGGATTCACCCCTCCACTTT	CASSDRDSPLHF
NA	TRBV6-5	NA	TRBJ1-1	TGTGCCAGCAACGTTAGAGGGGGGAACACTGAAGCTTTCTTT	CASNVRGGNTEAFF
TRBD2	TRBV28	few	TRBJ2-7	TGTGCCAGCAGTCCTGAGGGAGGGCAGTTGATCTCCTACGAGCAGTACTTC	CASSPEGGQLISYEQYF
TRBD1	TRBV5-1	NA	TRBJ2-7	TGCGCCAGCAGCCCTGGGACAGGGGTCGAGCAGTACTTC	CASSPGTGVEQYF
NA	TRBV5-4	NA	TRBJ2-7	TGTGCCAGCAGCCCACCCGGAGATTACTACGAGCAGTACTTC	CASSPPGDYYEQYF
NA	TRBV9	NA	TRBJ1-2	TGTGCCAGCAGCGTAGGTCACAGCTTGGATGGCTACACCTTC	CASSVGHSLDGYTF
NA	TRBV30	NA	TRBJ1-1	TGTGCCTGGAGCCCATGGAGGACTGAAGCTTTCTTT	CAWSPWRTEAFF
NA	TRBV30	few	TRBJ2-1	TGTGCCTGGGAGGGAGTCAACAATGAGCAGTTCTTC	CAWEGVNNEQFF
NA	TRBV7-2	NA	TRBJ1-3	TGTGCCAGCAGCTCATCCGGGGCTGGAAACACCATATATTTT	CASSSSGAGNTIYF